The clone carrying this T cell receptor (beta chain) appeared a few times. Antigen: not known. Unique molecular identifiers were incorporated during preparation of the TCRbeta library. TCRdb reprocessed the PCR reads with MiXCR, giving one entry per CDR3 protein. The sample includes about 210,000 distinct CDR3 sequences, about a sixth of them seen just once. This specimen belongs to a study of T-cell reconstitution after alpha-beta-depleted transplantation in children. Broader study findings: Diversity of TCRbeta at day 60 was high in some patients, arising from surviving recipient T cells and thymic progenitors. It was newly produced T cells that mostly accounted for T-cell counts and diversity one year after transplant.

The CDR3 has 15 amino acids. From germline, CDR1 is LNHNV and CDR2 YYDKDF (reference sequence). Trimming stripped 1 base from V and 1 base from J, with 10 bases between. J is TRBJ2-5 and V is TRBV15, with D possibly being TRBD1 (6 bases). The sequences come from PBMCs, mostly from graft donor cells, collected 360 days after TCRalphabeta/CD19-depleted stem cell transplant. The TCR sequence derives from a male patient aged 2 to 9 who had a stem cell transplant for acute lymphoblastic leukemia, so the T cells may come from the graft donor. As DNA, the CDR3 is TGTGCCACCAGCAGAGTCAGGGGCTTCCAAGAGACCCAGTACTTC. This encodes CATSRVRGFQETQYF.